This TCR beta chain derives from a study of T cell responses to AZD1222 COVID-19 vaccine. The germline CDR1 and CDR2 sequences are LNHDA and SQIVND (reference sequence). There are 17 residues in the CDR3. J gave up 4 bases and V 5 bases, and 14 bases lay outside the gene matches. Here immunoSEQ multiplex PCR was the method, and the copy in TCRdb shows in-frame clones only, minus some. The table lists 65,000 to 95,000 clones, 80% of them singletons, with less than 25% in the top ten. The sequence was collected from an adult in good health. The chain recombines TRBV19 with TRBJ1-5; 7 bases match TRBD1. The source material was peripheral blood, sampled on day 0 of AZD1222 vaccination. CDR3 amino acids: CASSYLGRTGSNQPQHF. DNA for the CDR3: TGTGCCAGTAGTTATCTTGGCCGGACAGGATCTAATCAGCCCCAGCATTTT.